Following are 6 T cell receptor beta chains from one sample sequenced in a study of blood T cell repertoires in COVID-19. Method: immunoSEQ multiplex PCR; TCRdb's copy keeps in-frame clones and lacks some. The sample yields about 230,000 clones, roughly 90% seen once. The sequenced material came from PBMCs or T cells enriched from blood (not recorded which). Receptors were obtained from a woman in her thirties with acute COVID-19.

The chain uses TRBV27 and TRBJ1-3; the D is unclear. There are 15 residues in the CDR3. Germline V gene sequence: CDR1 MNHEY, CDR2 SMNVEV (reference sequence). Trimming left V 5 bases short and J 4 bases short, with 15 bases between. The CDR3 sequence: CASSPSVLLGNTIYF. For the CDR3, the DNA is TGTGCCAGCAGTCCCTCAGTCCTCTTGGGAAACACCATATATTTT.

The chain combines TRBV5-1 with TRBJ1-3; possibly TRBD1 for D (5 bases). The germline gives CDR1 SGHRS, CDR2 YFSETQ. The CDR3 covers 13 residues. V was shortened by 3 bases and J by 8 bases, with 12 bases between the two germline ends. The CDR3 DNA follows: TGCGCCAGCAGCTCACTGGGACTTTACACCATATATTTT. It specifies CASSSLGLYTIYF. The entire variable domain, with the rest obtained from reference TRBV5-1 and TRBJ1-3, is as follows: KAGVTQTPRYLIKTRGQQVTLSCSPISGHRSVSWYQQTPGQGLQFLFEYFSETQRNKGNFPGRFSGRQFSNSRSEMNVSTLELGDSALYLCASSSLGLYTIYFGEGSWLTVV.

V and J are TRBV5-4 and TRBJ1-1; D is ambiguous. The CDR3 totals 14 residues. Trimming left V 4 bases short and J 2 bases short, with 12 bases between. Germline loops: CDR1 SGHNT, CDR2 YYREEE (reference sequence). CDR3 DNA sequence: TGTGCCAGCAGCCCCCGGGGTAAAAACACTGAAGCTTTCTTT. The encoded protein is CASSPRGKNTEAFF.

CDR3 protein: CASSFVGRGSGYTF. CDR3 DNA: TGTGCCAGCAGTTTTGTAGGGAGAGGAAGCGGCTACACCTTC. The chain links TRBV28 to TRBJ1-2, with unresolved D. With 3 bases removed from V and 8 bases from J, the gap between germline ends came to 16 bases. The CDR3 has 14 amino acids. Germline lookup yields CDR1 MDHEN and CDR2 SYDVKM.

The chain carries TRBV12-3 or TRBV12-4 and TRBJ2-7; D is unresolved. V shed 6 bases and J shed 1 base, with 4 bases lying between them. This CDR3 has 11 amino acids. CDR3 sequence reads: CASSESYEQYF. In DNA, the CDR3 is TGTGCCAGCAGCGAGTCCTACGAGCAGTACTTC.

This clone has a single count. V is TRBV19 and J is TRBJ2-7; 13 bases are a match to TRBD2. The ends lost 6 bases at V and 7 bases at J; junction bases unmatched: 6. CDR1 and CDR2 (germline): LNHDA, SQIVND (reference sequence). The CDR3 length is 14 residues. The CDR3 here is CASSTSGGAKEQYF. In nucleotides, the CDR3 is TGTGCCAGTAGCACTAGCGGGGGGGCTAAAGAGCAGTACTTC.